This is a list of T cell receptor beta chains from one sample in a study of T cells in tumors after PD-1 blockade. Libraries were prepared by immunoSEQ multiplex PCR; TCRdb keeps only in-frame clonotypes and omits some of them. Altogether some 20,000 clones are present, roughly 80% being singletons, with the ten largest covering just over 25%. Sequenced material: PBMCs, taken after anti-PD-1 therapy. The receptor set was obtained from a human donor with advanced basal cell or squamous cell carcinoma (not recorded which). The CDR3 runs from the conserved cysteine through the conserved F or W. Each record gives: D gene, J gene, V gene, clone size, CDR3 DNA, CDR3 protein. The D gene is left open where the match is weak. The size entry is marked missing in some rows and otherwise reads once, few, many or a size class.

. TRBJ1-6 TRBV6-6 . TGTGCCAGCACCCCCCCGGGGAATAATTCACCCCTCCACTTT CASTPPGNNSPLHF
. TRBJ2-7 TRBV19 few TGTGCCAGTAACCGGGATACCGGCACCTCATTCCTCTCCTACGAGCAGTACTTC CASNRDTGTSFLSYEQYF
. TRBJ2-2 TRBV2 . TGTGCCAGCAGTGTTGTCTTCAACACCGGGGAGCTGTTTTTT CASSVVFNTGELFF
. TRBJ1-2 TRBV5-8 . TGTGCCAGCAGCTTGAGGGGTGGCTACACCTTC CASSLRGGYTF
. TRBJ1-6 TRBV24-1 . TGTGCCACGAGGCTCTTTAGCTCCTATAATTCACCCCTCCACTTT CATRLFSSYNSPLHF
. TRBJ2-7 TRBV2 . TGTGCCAGCCGCCTTGGGGGGGCCTCAAAATACGAGCAGTACTTC CASRLGGASKYEQYF
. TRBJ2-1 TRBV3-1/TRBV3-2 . TGTGCCAGCAGCCGAGCGGACCTCTCCTACAATGAGCAGTTCTTC CASSRADLSYNEQFF
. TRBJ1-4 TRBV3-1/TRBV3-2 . TGTGCCAGCAGCCCCAGCAGAGTTGAAAAACTGTTTTTT CASSPSRVEKLFF
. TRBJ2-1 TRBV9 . TGTGCCAGCAGCGTAGTCGGGACGCTGGTAGTCGAGCAGTTCTTC CASSVVGTLVVEQFF
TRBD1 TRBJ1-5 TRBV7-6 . TGTGCCAGCAGCCTTGGACAGGGCAATCAGCCCCAGCATTTT CASSLGQGNQPQHF
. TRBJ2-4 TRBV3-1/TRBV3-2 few TGTGCCAGCAGCCCGCGATACTTC CASSPRYF
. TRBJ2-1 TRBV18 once TGTGCCAGCTCACCAAGTGTACAGAGTACAAATGAGCAGTTCTTC CASSPSVQSTNEQFF
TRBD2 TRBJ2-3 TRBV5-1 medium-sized TGCGCCAGCAGCTCTGGGACTAGCGCAGATACGCAGTATTTT CASSSGTSADTQYF
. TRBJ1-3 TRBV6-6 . TGTGCCAGCAGTAGCAAAAACTCTGGAAACACCATATATTTT CASSSKNSGNTIYF
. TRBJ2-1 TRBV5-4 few TGTGCCAGCAGCCATAGTAACAATGAGCAGTTCTTC CASSHSNNEQFF
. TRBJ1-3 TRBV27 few TGTGCCAGCAGTTTATCAGTCAGCCACTCTGGAAACACCATATATTTT CASSLSVSHSGNTIYF
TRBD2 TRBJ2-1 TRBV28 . TGTGCCAGCACCCTAGGAACTAGCGGACCATATGAGCAGTTCTTC CASTLGTSGPYEQFF
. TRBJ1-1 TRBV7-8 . TGTGCCAGCAGGACTTCTGTGAACACTGAAGCTTTCTTT CASRTSVNTEAFF
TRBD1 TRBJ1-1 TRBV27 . TGTGCCAGCAGGCAACAGGGGTACACTGAAGCTTTCTTT CASRQQGYTEAFF
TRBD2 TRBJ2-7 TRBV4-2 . TGTGCCAGCAGCCAAGCACTAGCGGGGCCCAACGGCTGGGAGCAGTACTTC CASSQALAGPNGWEQYF
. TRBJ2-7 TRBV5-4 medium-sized TGTGCCAGCAGTAGGGGGACTGGATCCTACGAGCAGTACTTC CASSRGTGSYEQYF
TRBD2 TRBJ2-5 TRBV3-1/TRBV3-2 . TGTGCCAGCAGCCAAGATACGTGGGAGGGGGAGACCCAGTACTTC CASSQDTWEGETQYF
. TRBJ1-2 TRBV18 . TGTGCCAGCTCACTCATCTTGGTGGCTGGGGACTATGGCTACACCTTC CASSLILVAGDYGYTF
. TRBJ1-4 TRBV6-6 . TGTGCCAGCACCAACGGGAGGGGGATTGAAAAACTGTTTTTT CASTNGRGIEKLFF